These 26 T cell receptor beta chains came from one sample sequenced in a study of blood T cell repertoires in COVID-19. The method was immunoSEQ multiplex PCR; TCRdb's version includes in-frame clones alone and lacks a portion of them. The sample has about 100,000 clones, roughly 80% seen once. Input material: peripheral blood. These TCRs come from a man between 65 and 80 years old with active or convalescent COVID-19.

This clone was observed once. This chain links TRBV6-1 with TRBJ2-3, with D possibly being TRBD2 (6 bases). CDR1 MNHNS and CDR2 SASEGT come from the germline V gene. The CDR3 has 14 residues. The CDR3 reads CGTSGLAWGDTQYF. The DNA for the CDR3 is TGTGGGACCTCCGGGCTAGCGTGGGGCGATACGCAGTATTTT.

The rearrangement uses TRBV10-1 and TRBJ2-3; TRBD2 is a possible D gene (5 bases). The germline V gene encodes CDR1 WNHNN and CDR2 SYGVQD (reference sequence). With 2 bases removed from V and 0 bases from J, the gap between germline ends came to 18 bases. The CDR3 totals 18 residues. CDR3 sequence reads: CASSEESRRGSSTDTQYF. Written as DNA, the CDR3 is TGCGCCAGCAGTGAGGAGAGCCGGAGAGGGTCTAGCACAGATACGCAGTATTTT.

This chain joins TRBV18 and TRBJ2-7; TRBD1 is a possible D gene (6 bases). V lost 2 bases and J 6 bases, leaving 14 bases between the germline ends. The germline V gene encodes CDR1 KGHSH and CDR2 LQKENI. The CDR3 has 14 amino acids. The chain's CDR3 is CASSPGAVQGEQYF. Here the CDR3 DNA reads TGTGCCAGCTCACCAGGGGCCGTACAGGGCGAGCAGTACTTC.

This chain uses TRBV19 with TRBJ2-3; 9 bases match TRBD1. The germline CDR1 and CDR2 sequences are LNHDA and SQIVND (reference sequence). The V and J ends lost 1 base and 5 bases, in that order; junction bases with no gene match: 4. This CDR3 comprises 15 residues. In nucleotides, the CDR3 is TGTGCCAGTAGTATAGGGGGACAGGGTTTAGATACGCAGTATTTT. It yields the protein CASSIGGQGLDTQYF. Variable domain in full (rest from reference TRBV19 and TRBJ2-3): DGGITQSPKYLFRKEGQNVTLSCEQNLNHDAMYWYRQDPGQGLRLIYYSQIVNDFQKGDIAEGYSVSREKKESFPLTVTSAQKNPTAFYLCASSIGGQGLDTQYFGPGTRLTVL.

The J gene is TRBJ2-1, the V gene TRBV2; tentative D call: TRBD2 (5 bases). V lost 6 bases and J lost 5, with 8 bases in between. CDR1 and CDR2 (germline): SNHLY, FYNNEI. This CDR3 comprises 12 residues. The CDR3 loop is CASSLTNNEQFF. CDR3 DNA sequence: TGTGCCAGCAGCCTGACTAACAATGAGCAGTTCTTC.

The chain has TRBV5-6 and TRBJ1-1, with D uncertain. Germline CDR1 reads SGHDT; CDR2 reads YYEEEE. The ends were cut back, 5 bases at V and 4 bases at J, with 15 bases in the middle. The CDR3 length is 14 residues. Written as DNA, the CDR3 is TGTGCCAGCAGGCGGGCCTCCGAGGCCACTGAAGCTTTCTTT. It yields the protein CASRRASEATEAFF.

The chain employs TRBV10-3 and TRBJ2-3; D perhaps matches TRBD1 (5 bases). The CDR3 is made up of 16 amino acids. The germline CDR1 and CDR2 sequences are ENHRY and SYGVKD. V dropped 0 bases and J dropped 1 base, with 11 bases sitting between them. This CDR3 is CAISESKGKGTDTQYF. DNA of the CDR3: TGTGCCATCAGTGAGTCGAAGGGGAAGGGCACAGATACGCAGTATTTT.

The chain carries TRBV24-1 and TRBJ2-1; possibly TRBD2 for D (6 bases). The CDR3 length is 17 residues. Trimming removed 4 bases from V and 7 bases from J, with 22 bases in between. Germline V lookup: CDR1 KGHDR, CDR2 SFDVKD. The CDR3 region has the DNA TGTGCCACCAGTGACCGGACTGGAGGACTAAGCAGGAATGAGCAGTTCTTC. It codes for CATSDRTGGLSRNEQFF.

This clone was recorded a few times. The CDR3 spells CASSLGGGLAGPNYGYTF. For the CDR3, the DNA is TGTGCCAGCAGCTTAGGCGGGGGTCTGGCAGGGCCTAACTATGGCTACACCTTC. The V call is TRBV13, the J call TRBJ1-2; weak D call: TRBD1 (5 bases). The CDR3 length is 18 residues. Trimming left V 0 bases short and J 0 bases short, with 17 bases between. Germline CDR1 PRHDT, CDR2 FYEKMQ (reference sequence).

This clone is a singleton in its sample. The chain uses TRBV15 and TRBJ2-1; 11 bases align to TRBD1. The CDR3 sequence is 17 residues long. Germline trimming cut 5 bases from V and 4 bases from J; bases unmatched to any gene: 10. Germline values: CDR1 LNHNV, CDR2 YYDKDF (reference sequence). In DNA form, the CDR3 reads TGTGCCACCAGCGGCCCGATGGACAGGGGGCCTTACAATGAGCAGTTCTTC. Amino acid sequence: CATSGPMDRGPYNEQFF.

The chain has TRBV12-3 or TRBV12-4 and TRBJ2-2; D not resolved. Trimming stripped 3 bases from V and 8 bases from J, with 10 bases between. There are 13 residues in the CDR3. The chain's CDR3 is CASSFGVSGELFF. Here the CDR3 DNA reads TGTGCCAGCAGTTTTGGAGTCAGTGGGGAGCTGTTTTTT.

The chain recombines TRBV6-1 with TRBJ1-2; no clear D. The germline V gene has CDR1 MNHNS and CDR2 SASEGT. The CDR3 contains 15 residues. V shed 2 bases and J shed 0 bases, with 10 bases lying between them. CDR3 nucleotides: TGTGCCAGCAGTGAACCCGAACTAGCTAACTATGGCTACACCTTC. Its protein is CASSEPELANYGYTF.

The gene calls are TRBV10-3 and TRBJ2-1; tentatively, D is TRBD2 (5 bases). The CDR3 is 12 residues long. Germline V gene data show CDR1 as ENHRY and CDR2 as SYGVKD. V was cut by 9 bases and J by 8 bases, with 14 bases left in between. CDR3: CAIGLPPDEQFF. The CDR3, as DNA: TGTGCCATTGGACTCCCCCCGGATGAGCAGTTCTTC.

The DNA of the CDR3 is TGCGCCAGCAGCTTGGAGGGGACTAGCGGGGCGAGCTCCTACAATGAGCAGTTCTTC. Translated, it gives CASSLEGTSGASSYNEQFF. J is TRBJ2-1 and V is TRBV5-1; 13 nucleotides match TRBD2. This CDR3 comprises 19 residues. After removal of 0 bases from V and 0 bases from J, the junction contained 6 bases not matched to a gene. Germline CDR1 is SGHRS and CDR2 is YFSETQ. Variable domain in full (rest from reference TRBV5-1 and TRBJ2-1): KAGVTQTPRYLIKTRGQQVTLSCSPISGHRSVSWYQQTPGQGLQFLFEYFSETQRNKGNFPGRFSGRQFSNSRSEMNVSTLELGDSALYLCASSLEGTSGASSYNEQFFGPGTRLTVL.

This clone was counted only a few times. J is TRBJ1-5 and V is TRBV6-2 or TRBV6-3, with TRBD1 identical over 9 bases. Germline V gene lookup returns CDR1 MNHEY and CDR2 SVGEGT. V trimming: 6 bases; J trimming: 6 bases; junction bases outside the gene matches: 15. The CDR3 covers 17 residues. CDR3 coding DNA: TGTGCCAGCAGCTCCGAACCGGGACAGGGAATAGGTCAGCCCCAGCATTTT. Its protein product is CASSSEPGQGIGQPQHF.

The chain combines TRBV3-1 (or the pseudogene TRBV3-2) with TRBJ2-4; a possible D gene is TRBD1 (7 bases). With 1 base removed from V and 9 bases from J, the gap between germline ends came to 19 bases. The germline gives CDR1 LGHDT, CDR2 YNNKEL (reference sequence). CDR3 length: 16 residues. CDR3 bases: TGTGCCAGCAGCCAAGCGTCAGGGGGAGGTAGAAGCATTCAGTACTTC. Protein sequence: CASSQASGGGRSIQYF.

This rearrangement joins TRBV5-6 to TRBJ2-5; 7 bases map to TRBD1. Germline loops: CDR1 SGHDT, CDR2 YYEEEE. The CDR3 runs 14 residues. V lost 4 bases, J lost 2 bases, and 5 bases stayed unmatched. CDR3 in amino acids: CASSIQGTQETQYF. Here the CDR3 DNA reads TGTGCCAGCAGCATACAGGGGACACAAGAGACCCAGTACTTC.

The genes are TRBV5-1 and TRBJ1-3, with 7 bases aligning to TRBD1. Losses at the gene ends were 9 bases for V and 2 bases for J; bases not matched to a gene: 8. Germline assignment: CDR1 SGHRS and CDR2 YFSETQ. The CDR3 totals 14 residues. The CDR3 sequence: CATSKGAAGNTIYF. For the CDR3, the DNA is TGCGCCACGAGTAAGGGGGCGGCTGGAAACACCATATATTTT.

The J gene is TRBJ1-1, the V gene TRBV6-1; D unclear. The germline CDR1 and CDR2 sequences are MNHNS and SASEGT. With 2 bases removed from V and 0 bases from J, the gap between germline ends came to 4 bases. The CDR3 has 13 amino acids. CDR3: CASSENMNTEAFF. The CDR3 DNA reads as TGTGCCAGCAGTGAAAACATGAACACTGAAGCTTTCTTT.

The chain recombines TRBV10-3 with TRBJ2-1; 9 positions agree with TRBD1. This CDR3 has 13 residues. V dropped 6 bases and J dropped 9; count of bases not matched to a gene: 6. The germline CDR1 and CDR2 sequences are ENHRY and SYGVKD. CDR3 in amino acids: CAIRGTGIGEQFF. CDR3 nucleotide sequence: TGTGCCATCAGGGGGACAGGGATCGGTGAGCAGTTCTTC.

V usage is TRBV28 and J usage is TRBJ1-2; D ambiguous. CDR3 length: 12 residues. Trimming pared 3 bases from V and 8 bases from J, leaving 10 bases between. In germline, CDR1 is MDHEN, CDR2 SYDVKM. The CDR3 reads CASSFGLVGYTF. The CDR3 DNA is TGTGCCAGCAGTTTCGGTCTAGTGGGCTACACCTTC.

Here the CDR3 DNA reads TGTGCCAGCAACGGGTACCCTCACGAGACCCAGTACTTC. Its protein is CASNGYPHETQYF. The chain carries TRBV28 and TRBJ2-5; D unresolved. This CDR3 region has 13 residues. Per germline, CDR1 MDHEN and CDR2 SYDVKM. V lost 7 bases and J 5 bases, leaving 14 bases between the germline ends.

The V call is TRBV27, the J call TRBJ1-6; TRBD1 agrees at 8 bases. The CDR3 is 14 residues long. The germline gives CDR1 MNHEY, CDR2 SMNVEV (reference sequence). V lost 7 bases and J lost 6; bases outside the gene matches: 5. CDR3 sequence reads: CASKGTGGNSPLHF. For the CDR3, the DNA is TGTGCCAGCAAAGGGACAGGTGGTAATTCACCCCTCCACTTT.

The chain is built from TRBV6-5 and TRBJ2-1; D not resolved. Trimming left V 3 bases short and J 0 bases short, with 9 bases between. This CDR3 has 15 amino acids. The germline gives CDR1 MNHEY, CDR2 SVGAGI. CDR3 amino acids: CASSYGQSSYNEQFF. The DNA of the CDR3 is TGTGCCAGCAGTTATGGGCAGAGCTCCTACAATGAGCAGTTCTTC.

The chain uses TRBV5-1 and TRBJ2-1; 8 bases agree with TRBD1. Germline values: CDR1 SGHRS, CDR2 YFSETQ. The CDR3 length is 15 residues. V gave up 7 bases and J gave up 0 bases; unmatched junction bases: 6. CDR3 residues: CASRQGMSSYNEQFF. CDR3 sequence (DNA): TGCGCCAGCCGACAGGGGATGAGCTCCTACAATGAGCAGTTCTTC.

This clone came up a few times. The chain carries TRBV29-1 and TRBJ2-2, with D possibly TRBD1 on 7 matching bases. CDR3 length: 15 amino acids. Trimming stripped 0 bases from V and 4 bases from J, with 12 bases between. CDR1 SQVTM and CDR2 ANQGSEA come from the germline V gene. The CDR3 DNA follows: TGCAGCGTTGAAGATCCGGAGGGGGCCACCGGGGAGCTGTTTTTT. It codes for CSVEDPEGATGELFF.